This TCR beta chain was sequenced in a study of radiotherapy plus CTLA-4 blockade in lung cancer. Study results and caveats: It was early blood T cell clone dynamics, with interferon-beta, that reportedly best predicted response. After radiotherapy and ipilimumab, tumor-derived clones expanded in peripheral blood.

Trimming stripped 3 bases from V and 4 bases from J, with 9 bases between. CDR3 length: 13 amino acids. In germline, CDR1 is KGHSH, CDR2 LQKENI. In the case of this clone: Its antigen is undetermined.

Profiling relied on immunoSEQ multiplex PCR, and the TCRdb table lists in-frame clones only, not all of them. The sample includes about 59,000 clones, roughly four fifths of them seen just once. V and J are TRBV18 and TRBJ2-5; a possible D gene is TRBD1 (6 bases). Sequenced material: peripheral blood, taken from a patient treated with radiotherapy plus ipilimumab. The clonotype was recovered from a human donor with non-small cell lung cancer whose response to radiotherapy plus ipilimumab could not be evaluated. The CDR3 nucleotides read TGTGCCAGCTCACCCCCGACAGGAGAGACCCAGTACTTC. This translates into CASSPPTGETQYF.